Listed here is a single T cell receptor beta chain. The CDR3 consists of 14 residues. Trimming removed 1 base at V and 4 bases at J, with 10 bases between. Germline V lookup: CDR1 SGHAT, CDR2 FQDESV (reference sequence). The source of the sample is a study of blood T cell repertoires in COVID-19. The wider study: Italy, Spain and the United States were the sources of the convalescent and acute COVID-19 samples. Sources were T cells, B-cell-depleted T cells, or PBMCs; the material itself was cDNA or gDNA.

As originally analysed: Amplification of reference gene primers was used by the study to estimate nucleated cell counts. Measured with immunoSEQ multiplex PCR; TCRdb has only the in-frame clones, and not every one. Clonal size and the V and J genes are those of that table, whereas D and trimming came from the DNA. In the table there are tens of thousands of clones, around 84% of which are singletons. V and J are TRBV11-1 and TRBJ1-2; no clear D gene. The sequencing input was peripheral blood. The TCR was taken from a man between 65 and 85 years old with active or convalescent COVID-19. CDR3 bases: TGTGCCAGCAGCTTAGACGCGGGTTCCTATGGCTACACCTTC. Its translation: CASSLDAGSYGYTF.